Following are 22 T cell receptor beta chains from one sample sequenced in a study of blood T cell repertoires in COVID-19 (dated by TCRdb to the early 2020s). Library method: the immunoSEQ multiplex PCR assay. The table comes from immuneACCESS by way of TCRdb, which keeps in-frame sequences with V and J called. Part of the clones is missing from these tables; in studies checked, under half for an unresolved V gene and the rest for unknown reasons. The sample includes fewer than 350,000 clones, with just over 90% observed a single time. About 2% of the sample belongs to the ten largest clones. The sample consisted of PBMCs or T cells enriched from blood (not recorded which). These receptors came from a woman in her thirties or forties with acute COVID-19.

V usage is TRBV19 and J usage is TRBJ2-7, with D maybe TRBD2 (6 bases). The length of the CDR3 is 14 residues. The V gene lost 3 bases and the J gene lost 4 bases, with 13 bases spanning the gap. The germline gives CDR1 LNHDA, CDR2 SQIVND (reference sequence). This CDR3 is CASSIQAGEYEQYF. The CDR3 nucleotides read TGTGCCAGTAGTATCCAAGCGGGCGAGTACGAGCAGTACTTC.

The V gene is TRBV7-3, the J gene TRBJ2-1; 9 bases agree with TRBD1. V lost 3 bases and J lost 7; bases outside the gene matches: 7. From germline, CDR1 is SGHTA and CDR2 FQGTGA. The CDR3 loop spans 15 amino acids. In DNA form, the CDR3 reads TGTGCCAGCAGCTTGGACAGGGGAATTTGGAATGAGCAGTTCTTC. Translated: CASSLDRGIWNEQFF.

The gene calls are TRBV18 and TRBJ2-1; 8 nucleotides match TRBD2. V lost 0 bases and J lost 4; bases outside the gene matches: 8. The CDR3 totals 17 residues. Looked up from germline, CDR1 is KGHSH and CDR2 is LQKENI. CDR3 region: CASSPPGSGGGYNEQFF. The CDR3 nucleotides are TGTGCCAGCTCACCACCGGGCTCGGGGGGGGGATACAATGAGCAGTTCTTC.

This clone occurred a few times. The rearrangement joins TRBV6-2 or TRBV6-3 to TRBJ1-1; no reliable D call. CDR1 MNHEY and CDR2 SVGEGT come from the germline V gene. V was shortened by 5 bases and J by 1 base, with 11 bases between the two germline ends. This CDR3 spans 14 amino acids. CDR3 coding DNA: TGTGCCAGCAGTGGCGTAGGGAGGAACACTGAAGCTTTCTTT. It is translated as CASSGVGRNTEAFF.

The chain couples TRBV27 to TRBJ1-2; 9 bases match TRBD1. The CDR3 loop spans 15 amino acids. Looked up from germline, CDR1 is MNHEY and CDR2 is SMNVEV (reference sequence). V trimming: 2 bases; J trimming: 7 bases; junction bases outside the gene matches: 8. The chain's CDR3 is CASSLRRDRAGGYTF. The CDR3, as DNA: TGTGCCAGCAGTTTAAGGAGGGACAGGGCTGGTGGCTACACCTTC.

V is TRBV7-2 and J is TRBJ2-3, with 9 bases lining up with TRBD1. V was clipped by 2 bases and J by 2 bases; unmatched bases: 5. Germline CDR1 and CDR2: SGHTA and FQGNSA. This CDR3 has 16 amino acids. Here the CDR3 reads CASSLQGQGSTDTQYF. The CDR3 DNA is TGTGCCAGCAGCTTACAGGGACAGGGCTCCACAGATACGCAGTATTTT.

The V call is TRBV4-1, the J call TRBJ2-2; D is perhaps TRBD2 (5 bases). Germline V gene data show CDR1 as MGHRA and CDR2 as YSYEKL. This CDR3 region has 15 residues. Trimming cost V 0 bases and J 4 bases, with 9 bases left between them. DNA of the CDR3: TGCGCCAGCAGCCAAGATGGCGCGGGCACCGGGGAGCTGTTTTTT. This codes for CASSQDGAGTGELFF.

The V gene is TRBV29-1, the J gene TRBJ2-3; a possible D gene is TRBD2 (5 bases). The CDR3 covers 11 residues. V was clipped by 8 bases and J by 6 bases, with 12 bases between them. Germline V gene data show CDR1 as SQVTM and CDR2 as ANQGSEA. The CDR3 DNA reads TGCAGCATACTAACGGGGGATACGCAGTATTTT. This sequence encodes CSILTGDTQYF.

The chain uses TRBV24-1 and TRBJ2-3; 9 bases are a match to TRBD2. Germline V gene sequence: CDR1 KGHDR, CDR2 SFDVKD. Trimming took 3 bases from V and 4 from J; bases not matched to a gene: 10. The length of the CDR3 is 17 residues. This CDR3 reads CATSDGTSPGFADTQYF. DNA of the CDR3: TGTGCCACCAGTGATGGGACTAGCCCTGGTTTTGCAGATACGCAGTATTTT.

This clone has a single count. CDR3 nucleotides: TGTGCCAGCAGCTCGACAGGGGGAAGGGAAAAACTGTTTTTT. Residues: CASSSTGGREKLFF. This chain joins TRBV28 and TRBJ1-4, with TRBD1 matching 9 bases. The J segment lost 8 bases and the V segment lost 6 bases, leaving 7 bases of the junction unmatched. The V gene's germline CDR1 is MDHEN and CDR2 SYDVKM. CDR3 length: 14 residues.

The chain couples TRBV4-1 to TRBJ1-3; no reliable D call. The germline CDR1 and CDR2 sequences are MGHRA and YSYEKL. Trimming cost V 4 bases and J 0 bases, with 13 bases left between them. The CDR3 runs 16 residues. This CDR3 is CASSPEPRSSGNTIYF. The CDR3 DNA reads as TGCGCCAGCAGCCCAGAACCCCGGAGCTCTGGAAACACCATATATTTT.

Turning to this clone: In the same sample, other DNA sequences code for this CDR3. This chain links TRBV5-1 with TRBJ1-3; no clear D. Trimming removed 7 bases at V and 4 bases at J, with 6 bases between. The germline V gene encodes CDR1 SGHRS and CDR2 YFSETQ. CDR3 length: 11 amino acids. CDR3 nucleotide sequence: TGCGCCAGCTCGGGAGGAAACACCATATATTTT. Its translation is CASSGGNTIYF.

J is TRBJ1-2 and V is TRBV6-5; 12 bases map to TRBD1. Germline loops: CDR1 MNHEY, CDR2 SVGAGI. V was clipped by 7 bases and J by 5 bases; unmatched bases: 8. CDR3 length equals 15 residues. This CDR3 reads CASKGGDRGPYGYTF. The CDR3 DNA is TGTGCCAGCAAGGGAGGGGACAGGGGGCCTTATGGCTACACCTTC.

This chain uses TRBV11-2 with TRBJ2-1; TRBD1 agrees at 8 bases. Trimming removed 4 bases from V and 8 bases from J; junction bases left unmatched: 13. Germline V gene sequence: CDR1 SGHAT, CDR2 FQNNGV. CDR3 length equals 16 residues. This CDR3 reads CASSSGGRGIGYEQFF. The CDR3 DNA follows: TGTGCCAGCAGCTCAGGGGGCAGGGGGATCGGGTATGAGCAGTTCTTC.

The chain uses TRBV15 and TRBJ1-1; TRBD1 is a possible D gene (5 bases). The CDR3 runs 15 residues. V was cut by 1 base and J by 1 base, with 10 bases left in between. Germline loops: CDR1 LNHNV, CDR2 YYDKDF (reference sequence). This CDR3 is CATSRGVQGNTEAFF. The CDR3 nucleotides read TGTGCCACCAGCAGAGGGGTGCAGGGGAACACTGAAGCTTTCTTT.

The CDR3 nucleotides read TGTGCCAGCAGCTCCCCCCTGACAGGGACGAACACTGAAGCTTTCTTT. This translates into CASSSPLTGTNTEAFF. The chain joins TRBV11-1 to TRBJ1-1, with 7 bases matching TRBD1. CDR3 length: 16 residues. Germline trimming cut 4 bases from V and 1 base from J; bases unmatched to any gene: 9. Germline CDR1 and CDR2: SGHAT and FQDESV (reference sequence).

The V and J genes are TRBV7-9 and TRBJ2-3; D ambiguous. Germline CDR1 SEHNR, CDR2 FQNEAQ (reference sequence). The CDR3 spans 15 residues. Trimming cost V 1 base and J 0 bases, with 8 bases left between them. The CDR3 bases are TGTGCCAGCAGCTTAGTCTCCTCCAGCACAGATACGCAGTATTTT. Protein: CASSLVSSSTDTQYF.

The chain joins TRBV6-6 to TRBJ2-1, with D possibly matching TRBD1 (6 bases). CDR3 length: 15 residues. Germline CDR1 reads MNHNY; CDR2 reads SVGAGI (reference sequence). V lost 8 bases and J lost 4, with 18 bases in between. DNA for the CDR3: TGTGCCAGCTCCATGCGCGGACAGCCTTACAATGAGCAGTTCTTC. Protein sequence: CASSMRGQPYNEQFF.

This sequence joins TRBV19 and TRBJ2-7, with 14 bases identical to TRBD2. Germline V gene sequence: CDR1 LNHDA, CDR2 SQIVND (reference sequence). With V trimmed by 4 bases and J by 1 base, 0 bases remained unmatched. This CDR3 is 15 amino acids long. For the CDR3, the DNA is TGTGCCAGTAGTAGACTAGCGGGGGGGTCCTACGAGCAGTACTTC. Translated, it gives CASSRLAGGSYEQYF. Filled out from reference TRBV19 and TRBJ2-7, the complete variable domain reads DGGITQSPKYLFRKEGQNVTLSCEQNLNHDAMYWYRQDPGQGLRLIYYSQIVNDFQKGDIAEGYSVSREKKESFPLTVTSAQKNPTAFYLCASSRLAGGSYEQYFGPGTRLTVT.

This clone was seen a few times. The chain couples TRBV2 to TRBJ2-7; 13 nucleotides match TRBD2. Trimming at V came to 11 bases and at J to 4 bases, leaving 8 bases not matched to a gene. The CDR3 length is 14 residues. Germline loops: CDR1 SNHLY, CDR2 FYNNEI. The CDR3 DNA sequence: TGTGCCCGGGGACTAGCGGGATCCGCTTACGAGCAGTACTTC. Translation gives CARGLAGSAYEQYF. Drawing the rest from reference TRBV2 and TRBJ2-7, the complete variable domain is EPEVTQTPSHQVTQMGQEVILRCVPISNHLYFYWYRQILGQKVEFLVSFYNNEISEKSEIFDDQFSVERPDGSNFTLKIRSTKLEDSAMYFCARGLAGSAYEQYFGPGTRLTVT.

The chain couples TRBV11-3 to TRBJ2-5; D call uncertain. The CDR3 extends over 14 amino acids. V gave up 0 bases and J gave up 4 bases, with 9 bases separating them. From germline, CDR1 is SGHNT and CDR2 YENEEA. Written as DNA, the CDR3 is TGTGCCAGCAGCTTAGATTGGCCTGGAGAGACCCAGTACTTC. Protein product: CASSLDWPGETQYF.

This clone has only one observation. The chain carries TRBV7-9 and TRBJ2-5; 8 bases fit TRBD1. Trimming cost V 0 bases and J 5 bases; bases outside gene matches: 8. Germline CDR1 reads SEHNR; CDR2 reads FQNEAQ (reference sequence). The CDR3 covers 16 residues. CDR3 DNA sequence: TGTGCCAGCAGCTTAGCGCAGCCAGGGGGCGGGGAGACCCAGTACTTC. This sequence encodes CASSLAQPGGGETQYF.